This passage covers 8 T cell receptor beta chains from one sample sequenced in a study of blood T cell repertoires in COVID-19. Produced via immunoSEQ multiplex PCR; TCRdb's table is partial and in-frame only. The table records about 270,000 clones, approximately 86% of them present only once. Sample: PBMCs or T cells enriched from blood (not recorded which). These receptors came from a woman aged 18-30 years who had recovered from COVID-19.

The chain uses TRBV7-8 and TRBJ1-1; TRBD1 might be the D (6 bases). Between the trimmed V and J ends, which lost 0 bases and 5 bases, there was a span of 13 bases. This CDR3 is built from 15 residues. The germline gives CDR1 SGHVS, CDR2 FQNEAQ. The CDR3 loop reads CASSLAPGELTEAFF. The CDR3 DNA follows: TGTGCCAGCAGCTTAGCGCCAGGGGAATTGACTGAAGCTTTCTTT. Supplemented by reference TRBV7-8 and TRBJ1-1, the full variable domain reads GAGVSQSPRYKVAKRGQDVALRCDPISGHVSLFWYQQALGQGPEFLTYFQNEAQLDKSGLPSDRFFAERPEGSVSTLKIQRTQQEDSAVYLCASSLAPGELTEAFFGQGTRLTVV.

The chain links TRBV20-1 to TRBJ2-7, with D uncertain. The V gene's germline CDR1 is DFQATT and CDR2 SNEGSKA (reference sequence). The length of the CDR3 is 13 residues. V shed 3 bases and J shed 2 bases, with 11 bases lying between them. Written as DNA, the CDR3 is TGCAGTGCTAGTAAAGCGTTTACCTACGAGCAGTACTTC. It specifies CSASKAFTYEQYF.

The V call is TRBV5-4, the J call TRBJ2-7; maybe TRBD2 (5 bases). Germline loops: CDR1 SGHNT, CDR2 YYREEE (reference sequence). The germline V and J ends were trimmed by 4 bases and 6 bases, with 8 bases remaining between them. The CDR3 sequence is 11 residues long. Here the CDR3 reads CASSLSGEQYF. In DNA, the CDR3 is TGTGCCAGCAGCCTAAGCGGCGAGCAGTACTTC.

The chain links TRBV14 to TRBJ2-2; 8 bases line up with TRBD1. Trimming cost V 1 base and J 7 bases; bases outside gene matches: 14. Germline CDR1 and CDR2: SGHDN and FVKESK. CDR3 length equals 18 residues. The CDR3 DNA sequence: TGTGCCAGCAGCCAAGCCCTTACCGGGACAGGTCTTGGCGGGGAGCTGTTTTTT. This codes for CASSQALTGTGLGGELFF.

The rearrangement uses TRBV9 and TRBJ1-1, with a possible D match to TRBD1 (6 bases). Trimming took off 3 bases at V and 6 bases at J, with 18 bases between the two ends. This CDR3 has 15 residues. Per the germline V gene, CDR1 is SGDLS and CDR2 is YYNGEE. The CDR3 coding sequence is TGTGCCAGCAGCGAAGGACAGAGACATCCCGCTGAAGCTTTCTTT. This codes for CASSEGQRHPAEAFF.

The V call is TRBV28, the J call TRBJ2-1; 10 nucleotides agree with TRBD2. From germline, CDR1 is MDHEN and CDR2 SYDVKM. The trim removed 1 base at V and 10 bases at J, leaving 4 bases unmatched. This CDR3 contains 14 residues. CDR3 bases: TGTGCCAGCAGTTTATCGGGACTAGCGCGGGAGCAGTTCTTC. Its protein is CASSLSGLAREQFF.

The chain joins TRBV20-1 to TRBJ2-3; D call uncertain. The CDR3 is made up of 11 amino acids. V was clipped by 5 bases and J by 6 bases, with 9 bases between them. The germline gives CDR1 DFQATT, CDR2 SNEGSKA (reference sequence). CDR3 sequence reads: CSAVRVDTQYF. The CDR3 bases are TGCAGTGCTGTTCGTGTGGATACGCAGTATTTT.

The chain links TRBV11-2 to TRBJ2-1; the match to TRBD1 covers 7 bases. The CDR3 covers 16 residues. CDR1 and CDR2 (germline): SGHAT, FQNNGV. After removal of 2 bases from V and 7 bases from J, the junction contained 11 bases not matched to a gene. Written as DNA, the CDR3 is TGTGCCAGCAGCTTAAGTAAGACAGGGCCTTGGAATGAGCAGTTCTTC. Its translation: CASSLSKTGPWNEQFF.